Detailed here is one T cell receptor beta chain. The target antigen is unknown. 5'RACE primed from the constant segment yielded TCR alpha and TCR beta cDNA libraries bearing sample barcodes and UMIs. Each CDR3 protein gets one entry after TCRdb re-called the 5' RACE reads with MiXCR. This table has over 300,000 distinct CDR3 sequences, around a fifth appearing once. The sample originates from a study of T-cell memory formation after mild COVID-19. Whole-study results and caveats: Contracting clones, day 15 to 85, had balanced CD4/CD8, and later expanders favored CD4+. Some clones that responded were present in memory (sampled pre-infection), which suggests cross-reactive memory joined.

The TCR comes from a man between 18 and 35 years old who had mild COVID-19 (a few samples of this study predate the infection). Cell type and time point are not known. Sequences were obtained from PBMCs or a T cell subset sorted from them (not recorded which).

The chain's CDR3 is CASSLYGGLEAFF. The CDR3 DNA is TGTGCCAGCAGCCTATACGGGGGCTTGGAGGCTTTCTTT. The chain combines TRBV27 with TRBJ1-1, with D perhaps matching TRBD1 (6 bases). V was cut by 6 bases and J by 11 bases, with 19 bases left in between. CDR3 length: 13 residues. Germline-derived CDR1 and CDR2 are MNHEY and SMNVEV (reference sequence).